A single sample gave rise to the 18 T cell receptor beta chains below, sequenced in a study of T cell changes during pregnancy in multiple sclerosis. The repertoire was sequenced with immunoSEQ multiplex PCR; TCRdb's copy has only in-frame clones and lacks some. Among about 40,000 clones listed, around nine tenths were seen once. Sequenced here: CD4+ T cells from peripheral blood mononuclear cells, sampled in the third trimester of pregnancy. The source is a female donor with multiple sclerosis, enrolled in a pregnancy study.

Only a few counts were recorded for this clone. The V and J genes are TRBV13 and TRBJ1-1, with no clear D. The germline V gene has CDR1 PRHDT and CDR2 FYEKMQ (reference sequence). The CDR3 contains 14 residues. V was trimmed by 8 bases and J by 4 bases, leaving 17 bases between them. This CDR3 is CASRPWAGSTEAFF. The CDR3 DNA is TGTGCCAGCCGTCCGTGGGCGGGTAGCACTGAAGCTTTCTTT. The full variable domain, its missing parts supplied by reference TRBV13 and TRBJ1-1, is AAGVIQSPRHLIKEKRETATLKCYPIPRHDTVYWYQQGPGQDPQFLISFYEKMQSDKGSIPDRFSAQQFSDYHSELNMSSLELGDSALYFCASRPWAGSTEAFFGQGTRLTVV.

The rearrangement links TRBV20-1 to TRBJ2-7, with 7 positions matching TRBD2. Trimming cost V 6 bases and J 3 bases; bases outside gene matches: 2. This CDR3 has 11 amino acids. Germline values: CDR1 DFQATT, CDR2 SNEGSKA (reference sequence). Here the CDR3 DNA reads TGCAGTGCCCGGGGGGACTACGAGCAGTACTTC. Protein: CSARGDYEQYF.

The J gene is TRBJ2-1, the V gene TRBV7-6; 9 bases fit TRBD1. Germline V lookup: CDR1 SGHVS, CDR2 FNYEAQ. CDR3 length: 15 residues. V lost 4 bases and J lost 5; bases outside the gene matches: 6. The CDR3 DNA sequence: TGTGCCAGCAGCTATCCCGGGACAGGGAACAATGAGCAGTTCTTC. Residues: CASSYPGTGNNEQFF. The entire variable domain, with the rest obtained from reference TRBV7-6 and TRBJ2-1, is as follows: GAGVSQSPRYKVTKRGQDVALRCDPISGHVSLYWYRQALGQGPEFLTYFNYEAQQDKSGLPNDRFSAERPEGSISTLTIQRTEQRDSAMYRCASSYPGTGNNEQFFGPGTRLTVL.

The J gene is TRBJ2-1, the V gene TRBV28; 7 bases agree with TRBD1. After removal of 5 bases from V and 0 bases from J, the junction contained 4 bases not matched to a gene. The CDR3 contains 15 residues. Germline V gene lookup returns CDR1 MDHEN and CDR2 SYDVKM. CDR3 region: CASSETGSSYNEQFF. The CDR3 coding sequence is TGTGCCAGCAGTGAGACAGGGAGCTCCTACAATGAGCAGTTCTTC.

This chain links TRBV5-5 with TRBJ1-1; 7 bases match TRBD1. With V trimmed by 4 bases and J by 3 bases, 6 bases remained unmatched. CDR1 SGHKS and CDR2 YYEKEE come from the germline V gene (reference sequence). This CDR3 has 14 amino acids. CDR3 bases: TGTGCCAGCAGCCTCAGGGGGTCTGACACTGAAGCTTTCTTT. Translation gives CASSLRGSDTEAFF.

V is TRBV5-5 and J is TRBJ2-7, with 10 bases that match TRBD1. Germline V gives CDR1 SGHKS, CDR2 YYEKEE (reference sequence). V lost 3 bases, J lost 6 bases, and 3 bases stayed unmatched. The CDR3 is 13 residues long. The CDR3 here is CASSSGTGVEQYF. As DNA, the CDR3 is TGTGCCAGCAGCTCGGGGACAGGGGTCGAGCAGTACTTC.

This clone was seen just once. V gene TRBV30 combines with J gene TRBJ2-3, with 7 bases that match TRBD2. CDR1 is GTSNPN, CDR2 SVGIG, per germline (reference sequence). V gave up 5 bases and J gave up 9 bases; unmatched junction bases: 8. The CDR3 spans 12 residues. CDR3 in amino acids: CAWGGGGRTQYF. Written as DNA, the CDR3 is TGTGCCTGGGGTGGGGGGGGACGGACGCAGTATTTT.

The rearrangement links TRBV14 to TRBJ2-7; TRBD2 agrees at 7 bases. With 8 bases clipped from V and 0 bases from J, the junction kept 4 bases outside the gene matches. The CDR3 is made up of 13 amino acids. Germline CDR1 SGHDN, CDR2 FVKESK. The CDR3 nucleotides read TGTGCCAGCGGACTAGTCGGCTCCTACGAGCAGTACTTC. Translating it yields CASGLVGSYEQYF. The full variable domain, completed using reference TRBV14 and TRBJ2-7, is EAGVTQFPSHSVIEKGQTVTLRCDPISGHDNLYWYRRVMGKEIKFLLHFVKESKQDESGMPNNRFLAERTGGTYSTLKVQPAELEDSGVYFCASGLVGSYEQYFGPGTRLTVT.

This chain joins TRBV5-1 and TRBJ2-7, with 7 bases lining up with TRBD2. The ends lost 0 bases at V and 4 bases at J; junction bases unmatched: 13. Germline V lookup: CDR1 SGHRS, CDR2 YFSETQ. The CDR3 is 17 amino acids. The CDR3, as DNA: TGCGCCAGCAGCTTGGGACCAGCCGGGACTACCCTGTACGAGCAGTACTTC. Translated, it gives CASSLGPAGTTLYEQYF.

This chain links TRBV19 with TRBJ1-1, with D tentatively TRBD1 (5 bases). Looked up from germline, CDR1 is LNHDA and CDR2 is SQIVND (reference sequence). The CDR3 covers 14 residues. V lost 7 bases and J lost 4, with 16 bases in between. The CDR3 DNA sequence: TGTGCCAGTAAGGTTCCAGGGAGGGGCACTGAAGCTTTCTTT. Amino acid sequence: CASKVPGRGTEAFF.

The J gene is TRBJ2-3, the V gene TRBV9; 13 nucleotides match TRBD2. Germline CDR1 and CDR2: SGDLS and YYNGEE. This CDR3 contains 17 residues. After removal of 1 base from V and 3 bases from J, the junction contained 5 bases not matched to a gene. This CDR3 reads CASSVTRGLAGTDTQYF. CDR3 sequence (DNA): TGTGCCAGCAGCGTAACCCGGGGACTAGCGGGAACAGATACGCAGTATTTT.

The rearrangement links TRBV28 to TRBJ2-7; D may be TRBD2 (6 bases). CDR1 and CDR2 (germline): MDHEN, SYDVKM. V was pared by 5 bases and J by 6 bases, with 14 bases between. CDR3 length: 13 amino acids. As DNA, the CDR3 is TGTGCCAGCAGTCGGTCCGGGACTTTCGAGCAGTACTTC. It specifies CASSRSGTFEQYF.

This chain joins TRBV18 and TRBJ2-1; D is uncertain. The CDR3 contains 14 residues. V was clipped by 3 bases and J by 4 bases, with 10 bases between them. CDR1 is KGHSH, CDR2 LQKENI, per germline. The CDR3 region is CASSPRGLYNEQFF. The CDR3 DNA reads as TGTGCCAGCTCACCTAGAGGCCTATACAATGAGCAGTTCTTC.

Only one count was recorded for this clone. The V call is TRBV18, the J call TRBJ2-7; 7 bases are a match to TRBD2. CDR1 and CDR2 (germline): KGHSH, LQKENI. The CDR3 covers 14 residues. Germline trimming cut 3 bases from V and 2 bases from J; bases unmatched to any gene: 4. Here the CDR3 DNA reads TGTGCCAGCTCACCCGGGACTATAACCTACGAGCAGTACTTC. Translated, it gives CASSPGTITYEQYF.

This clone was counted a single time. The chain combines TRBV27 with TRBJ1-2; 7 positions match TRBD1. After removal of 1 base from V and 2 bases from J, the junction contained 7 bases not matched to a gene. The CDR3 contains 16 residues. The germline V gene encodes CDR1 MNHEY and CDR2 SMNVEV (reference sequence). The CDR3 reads CASSLLPGGKNYGYTF. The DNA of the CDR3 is TGTGCCAGCAGTTTATTGCCAGGGGGTAAGAACTATGGCTACACCTTC.

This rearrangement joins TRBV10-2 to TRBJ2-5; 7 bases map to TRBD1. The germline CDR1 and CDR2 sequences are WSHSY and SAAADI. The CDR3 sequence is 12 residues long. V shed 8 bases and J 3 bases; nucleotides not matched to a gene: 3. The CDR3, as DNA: TGCGCCAGCGGACAGGTGGAAGAGACCCAGTACTTC. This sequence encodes CASGQVEETQYF.

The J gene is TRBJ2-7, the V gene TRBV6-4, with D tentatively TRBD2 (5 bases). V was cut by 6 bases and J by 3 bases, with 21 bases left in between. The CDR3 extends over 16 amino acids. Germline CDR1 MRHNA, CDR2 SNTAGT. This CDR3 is CASSLRAKPTGYEQYF. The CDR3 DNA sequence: TGTGCCAGCAGCTTGAGGGCCAAGCCAACGGGCTACGAGCAGTACTTC.

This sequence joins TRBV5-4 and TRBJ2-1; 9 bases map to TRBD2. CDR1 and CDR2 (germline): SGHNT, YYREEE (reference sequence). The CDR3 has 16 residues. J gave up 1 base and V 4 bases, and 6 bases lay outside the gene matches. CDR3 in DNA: TGTGCCAGCAGCCGTGGGGCGGGAGGGTCCTACAATGAGCAGTTCTTC. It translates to CASSRGAGGSYNEQFF. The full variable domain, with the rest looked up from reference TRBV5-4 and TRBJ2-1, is ETGVTQSPTHLIKTRGQQVTLRCSSQSGHNTVSWYQQALGQGPQFIFQYYREEENGRGNFPPRFSGLQFPNYSSELNVNALELDDSALYLCASSRGAGGSYNEQFFGPGTRLTVL.